The 17 T cell receptor beta chains presented below share a single source sample, sequenced in a study of T cells in women clearing cervical HPV infection. Assay used: immunoSEQ multiplex PCR; TCRdb lists only in-frame clones, some missing. This table lists 18,000 or so clones. Sequencing used blood buffy coat. The receptor set was obtained from a woman between 18 and 69 years old with a cervical HPV16 infection that either progressed to CIN3+ or cleared (not recorded which).

Remarks on this clone: Sequencing ends 3 residues short of the CDR3 end; the germline J gene provides the rest. The gene calls are TRBV12-5 and TRBJ2-3, with 12 bases lining up with TRBD2. The germline gives CDR1 LGHNT, CDR2 FRNRAP. This CDR3 has 16 amino acids. Incomplete CDR3 DNA: TGTGCTAGTGGTTTGGGCCGACTAGCGGGGGTGGAGACG. Encoded protein: CASGLGRLAGVET. The full CDR3 protein is CASGLGRLAGVETQYF.

Note on this clone: The read falls 3 residues short of the CDR3 end, and the missing part is taken from the germline J gene. The rearrangement uses TRBV5-1 and TRBJ1-2; TRBD1 matches 9 bases. CDR1 and CDR2 from the germline V gene are SGHRS and YFSETQ. The CDR3 spans 14 residues. J gave up 6 bases and V 6 bases, and 9 bases lay outside the gene matches. Partial CDR3 DNA: TGCGCCAGCACTTCCGGGACAGGGAACCATGGC. This encodes CASTSGTGNHG. From start to end, the CDR3 is CASTSGTGNHGYTF.

As to this clone: The read ends 3 residues shy of where the CDR3 ends; the end is completed using the germline J gene. The J gene is TRBJ2-7, the V gene TRBV10-3; TRBD2 matches 7 bases. The germline V gene encodes CDR1 ENHRY and CDR2 SYGVKD. Unmatched junction bases numbered 9, after V lost 3 bases and J lost 4 bases. This CDR3 has 15 amino acids. CDR3 sequence reads: CAISDSLAPSYEQYF. The part of the CDR3 DNA that was read is TGTGCCATCAGTGACTCACTAGCGCCGAGTTACGAG.

As to this clone: Sequence at one end of the junction differs from germline and may be a read error. The chain's CDR3 is CASSTGTLTFSHNEQFF. The sequenced CDR3 bases are TGTGCCAGTAGTACCGGGACACTTACCTTCTCCCACAATGAG. The chain carries TRBV19 and TRBJ2-1, with a tentative D call TRBD1 (6 bases). The CDR3 extends 3 residues past the end of the read, so its final part is completed from the germline J gene. The CDR3 is 17 residues long. Germline CDR1 and CDR2: LNHDA and SQIVND (reference sequence).

Concerning this clone itself: One junction end disagrees with the germline gene, perhaps due to a read error. The CDR3 end is not reached by the read, which stops 3 residues before it; the germline J gene fills it in. This chain joins TRBV7-3 and TRBJ2-1; 13 bases map to TRBD2. CDR3 length: 16 residues. CDR1 SGHTA and CDR2 FQGTGA come from the germline V gene. The CDR3 bases that were read are TGTGCCAGCAGCCTAACTAGCGGGGGGGCCGACAATGAG. Translating it yields CASSLTSGGADNE. The whole CDR3 is CASSLTSGGADNEQFF.

CDR3 amino acids: CATSDISGGPSETQYF. CDR3 bases read: TGTGCCACCAGTGATATCAGCGGGGGGCCGAGCGAGACC. The chain carries TRBV24-1 and TRBJ2-5; 9 nucleotides line up with TRBD2. The read falls 3 residues short of the CDR3 end, and the missing part is taken from the germline J gene. The CDR3 consists of 16 residues. Germline V gene lookup returns CDR1 KGHDR and CDR2 SFDVKD. The V segment lost 3 bases and the J segment 5 bases; nucleotides outside the gene matches: 9.

Notes on this clone: The read gets to within 3 residues of the CDR3 end, and the germline J gene fills in the rest. The J gene is TRBJ2-3, the V gene TRBV6-2 or TRBV6-3, with 9 bases matching TRBD1. Germline assignment: CDR1 MNHEY and CDR2 SVGEGT. The V gene end was trimmed by 2 bases and the J gene end by 1 base; junction bases not matched to a gene: 7. This CDR3 has 17 residues. The CDR3 bases that were read are TGTGCCAGCAGTTACAGTGGACAGGGGTTGGGCACAGATACG. Translated: CASSYSGQGLGTDT. In full, the CDR3 reads CASSYSGQGLGTDTQYF.

This clone is identified as medium-sized from frequency. The DNA ends 3 residues before the CDR3 does, and the rest of the CDR3 is filled in from the germline J gene. This rearrangement joins TRBV23-1 to TRBJ1-4; 10 bases match TRBD1. TRBV23-1 is flagged as an ORF with uncertain function. This CDR3 is 19 amino acids long. V lost 0 bases to trimming and J lost 0 bases; unmatched junction nucleotides: 7. The sequenced part of the CDR3 DNA is TGCGCCAGCAGTCAATCGACGACAGGGGGCGTTGCAACTAATGAAAAA. It specifies CASSQSTTGGVATNEK. The whole CDR3 region reads CASSQSTTGGVATNEKLFF.

A word on this clone: The missing CDR3 end, 3 residues past where the read stops, is filled in from the germline J gene. This chain uses TRBV14 with TRBJ2-5, with 7 bases identical to TRBD1. This CDR3 region has 13 residues. The V gene's germline CDR1 is SGHDN and CDR2 FVKESK. J lost 5 bases, V lost 4 bases, and 4 bases had no gene match. The sequenced CDR3 bases are TGTGCCAGCAGCCGACAGGGAAGGGAGACC. Translating gives CASSRQGRET. The entire CDR3 protein reads CASSRQGRETQYF.

With respect to this clone: The read terminates 3 residues before the CDR3 end, so the remaining end is supplied by the germline J gene. This sequence joins TRBV6-1 and TRBJ1-2; D remains ambiguous. This CDR3 has 13 residues. Germline loops: CDR1 MNHNS, CDR2 SASEGT. The CDR3 loop reads CASSDRLSYGYTF. CDR3 DNA (partial): TGTGCCAGCAGTGATAGATTGAGTTACGGC.

As concerns this clone: The read comes to an end 3 residues before the CDR3 does, leaving the germline J gene to fill in the end. The chain joins TRBV9 to TRBJ2-2, with TRBD1 as a possible D gene (5 bases). Germline CDR1 SGDLS, CDR2 YYNGEE. Deletions cut 4 bases from V and 0 bases from J, with 13 bases between. CDR3 length: 16 amino acids. CDR3 DNA, as far as it was read: TGTGCCAGCAGCCCGTCCCCAGGGACGAACACCGGGGAG. Translated: CASSPSPGTNTGE. In full, the CDR3 reads CASSPSPGTNTGELFF.

The CDR3 bases that were read are TGTGCCAGCAGCGAGGCCTATGAG. It is translated as CASSEAYE. The entire CDR3 sequence reads CASSEAYEQFF. The chain combines TRBV5-5 with TRBJ2-1, with D unresolved. Read data end 3 residues before the CDR3 end; the end is taken from the germline J gene. The CDR3 sequence is 11 residues long. Between the trimmed V and J ends, which lost 4 bases and 8 bases, there was a span of 7 bases. CDR1 SGHKS and CDR2 YYEKEE come from the germline V gene (reference sequence).

Turning to this clone: Read coverage stops 3 residues before the CDR3 terminus; the germline J gene supplies the remainder. The rearrangement joins TRBV4-1 to TRBJ2-5; D remains ambiguous. This CDR3 is 12 amino acids long. Trimming took off 4 bases at V and 5 bases at J, with 8 bases between the two ends. Germline V gene data show CDR1 as MGHRA and CDR2 as YSYEKL. Partial CDR3 DNA: TGCGCCAGCAGCCCATCGAGGGAGACC. It yields the protein CASSPSRET. The entire CDR3 sequence reads CASSPSRETQYF.

With respect to this clone: The CDR3 is cut off 3 residues early in the read; its end comes from the germline J gene. The rearrangement uses TRBV9 and TRBJ2-5; D uncertain. In germline, CDR1 is SGDLS, CDR2 YYNGEE. The CDR3 is made up of 14 amino acids. V dropped 3 bases and J dropped 2 bases, with 11 bases sitting between them. CDR3 amino acids: CASSASQVQETQYF. Incomplete CDR3 DNA: TGTGCCAGCAGCGCCTCCCAGGTTCAAGAGACC.

For this clone: The CDR3 goes on 3 residues after the read ends, and that part is filled in from the germline J gene. The chain carries TRBV24-1 and TRBJ2-3; 8 nucleotides match TRBD2. V shed 0 bases, J shed 2 bases, and the junction held 3 bases outside the gene matches. Per the germline V gene, CDR1 is KGHDR and CDR2 is SFDVKD. The CDR3 consists of 16 residues. The CDR3 spells CATSDLSGSPTDTQYF. The sequenced part of the CDR3 DNA is TGTGCCACCAGTGATTTGAGCGGGAGCCCCACAGATACG.

For this clone: The read finishes 3 residues shy of the CDR3 end, and the germline J gene is used to complete it. This chain connects TRBV2 to TRBJ1-1; TRBD1 aligns across 9 bases. The CDR3 is 15 residues long. Looked up from germline, CDR1 is SNHLY and CDR2 is FYNNEI. J lost 3 bases, V lost 4 bases, and 6 bases had no gene match. Incomplete CDR3 DNA: TGTGCCAGCAGTGTACAGGGGGCGGCTTACACTGAA. Its translation is CASSVQGAAYTE. The CDR3 reads in full as CASSVQGAAYTEAFF.

Worth noting for this clone: The CDR3 end lies 3 residues beyond the end of the read and is filled in from the germline J gene. V and J are TRBV12-5 and TRBJ1-5; 7 nucleotides line up with TRBD1. Trimming took 7 bases from V and 7 from J; bases not matched to a gene: 7. Germline loops: CDR1 LGHNT, CDR2 FRNRAP. This CDR3 has 13 amino acids. The chain's CDR3 is CASALTGKQPQHF. Partial CDR3 DNA: TGTGCTAGTGCCCTGACAGGGAAGCAGCCC.